This TCR beta chain was captured in a study of blood T cell repertoires in COVID-19. V gave up 8 bases and J gave up 0 bases, with 12 bases separating them. The germline CDR1 and CDR2 sequences are LNHDA and SQIVND (reference sequence). This CDR3 has 14 residues. Profiled with immunoSEQ multiplex PCR; TCRdb holds only in-frame clones, not every one. The repertoire consists of just over 90,000 clones, with about 90% occurring once and the leading ten covering around 1.5%. Only a few counts were recorded for this clone. Specimen: peripheral blood. This receptor was taken from a human donor with active COVID-19. The donor label of this sample is uncertain. The rearrangement uses TRBV19 and TRBJ2-3, with D possibly being TRBD1 (6 bases). The CDR3 sequence: CASSQQGSTDTQYF. The CDR3 region has the DNA TGTGCCAGTTCCCAGCAGGGGAGCACAGATACGCAGTATTTT.